The 23 T cell receptor beta chains below were found in one sample sequenced in a study of CD8 T cells in ankylosing spondylitis. In TCRdb, the 5' RACE reads were re-called with MiXCR into one record per CDR3 protein. This repertoire shows approximately 150,000 distinct CDR3 sequences, roughly 34% found once; its top ten account for 5.5% to 7.5%. Sequenced sample: synovial fluid, either unsorted or a sorted T cell fraction (not recorded which). Source of these receptors: a male donor with ankylosing spondylitis.

For this clonotype: A much more abundant neighbour one base away suggests this may be a read error. This rearrangement joins TRBV6-2 or TRBV6-3 to TRBJ2-7; D assignment may be TRBD1 or TRBD2 (5 bases each). Trimming cost V 5 bases and J 4 bases, with 12 bases left between them. CDR3 size: 13 residues. Germline lookup yields CDR1 MNHEY and CDR2 SVGEGT. The CDR3 is CASSLNWGYEQYF. CDR3 DNA: TGTGCCAGCAGTCTGAACTGGGGGTACGAGCAGTACTTC.

This chain links TRBV7-2 with TRBJ2-3, with 12 bases identical to TRBD2. The CDR3 loop spans 17 amino acids. The junction had 8 bases not matched to a gene; V was cut back by 5 bases and J by 2 bases. The germline CDR1 and CDR2 sequences are SGHTA and FQGNSA. The chain's CDR3 is CASSPPGLAGLTDTQYF. CDR3 in DNA: TGTGCCAGCAGCCCCCCGGGACTAGCGGGTCTCACAGATACGCAGTATTTT.

This clonotype came up a few times. CDR3 region: CASSIAGGGWNEQFF. CDR3 in DNA: TGTGCCAGCAGTATAGCGGGGGGGGGGTGGAATGAGCAGTTCTTC. The rearrangement uses TRBV28 and TRBJ2-1; 11 positions agree with TRBD2. This CDR3 region has 15 residues. Germline CDR1 is MDHEN and CDR2 is SYDVKM. V lost 5 bases, J lost 7 bases, and 7 bases stayed unmatched.

The J gene is TRBJ2-1, the V gene TRBV5-1; 10 bases fit TRBD2. Germline CDR1 reads SGHRS; CDR2 reads YFSETQ. J gave up 5 bases and V 8 bases, and 7 bases lay outside the gene matches. The CDR3 contains 14 residues. DNA of the CDR3: TGCGCCAGTGAAAGCGGGGGGGCTGACAATGAGCAGTTCTTC. It codes for CASESGGADNEQFF.

This chain links TRBV7-9 with TRBJ2-5; D is undetermined. V was shortened by 3 bases and J by 3 bases, with 8 bases between the two germline ends. This CDR3 comprises 13 residues. Germline CDR1 is SEHNR and CDR2 is FQNEAQ (reference sequence). The chain's CDR3 is CASSLGSKETQYF. In nucleotides, the CDR3 is TGTGCCAGCAGCTTGGGCAGCAAAGAGACCCAGTACTTC.

The chain couples TRBV7-6 to TRBJ1-5; D gene ambiguous. Trimming stripped 5 bases from V and 1 base from J, with 6 bases between. This CDR3 has 13 amino acids. Germline-derived CDR1 and CDR2 are SGHVS and FNYEAQ. CDR3 residues: CASSPMSNQPQHF. The CDR3, as DNA: TGTGCCAGCAGCCCTATGAGCAATCAGCCCCAGCATTTT.

This clonotype was seen many times. The gene calls are TRBV7-8 and TRBJ2-3; D unclear. Germline CDR1 SGHVS, CDR2 FQNEAQ. This CDR3 contains 14 residues. Deletions cut 1 base from V and 0 bases from J, with 5 bases between. CDR3 sequence (DNA): TGTGCCAGCAGCTTAGTCGTCAGCACAGATACGCAGTATTTT. This encodes CASSLVVSTDTQYF.

The CDR3 is CASSQTSGTNEQFF. The CDR3 bases are TGTGCCAGCAGCCAGACTAGCGGGACCAATGAGCAGTTCTTC. The chain employs TRBV11-2 and TRBJ2-1; TRBD2 aligns across 11 bases. Trimming cost V 5 bases and J 6 bases; bases outside gene matches: 3. Germline loops: CDR1 SGHAT, CDR2 FQNNGV. This CDR3 spans 14 amino acids. The variable domain in full, with the rest retrieved from reference TRBV11-2 and TRBJ2-1, is EAGVAQSPRYKIIEKRQSVAFWCNPISGHATLYWYQQILGQGPKLLIQFQNNGVVDDSQLPKDRFSAERLKGVDSTLKIQPAKLEDSAVYLCASSQTSGTNEQFFGPGTRLTVL.

Many counts were recorded for this clonotype. The V call is TRBV2, the J call TRBJ1-1; TRBD1 matches at 11 bases. Losses at the gene ends were 8 bases for V and 3 bases for J; bases not matched to a gene: 8. The CDR3 is 15 amino acids. The germline CDR1 and CDR2 sequences are SNHLY and FYNNEI. CDR3 sequence (DNA): TGTGCCAGCCATGGGACAGGGGGAAGACACACTGAAGCTTTCTTT. Translation gives CASHGTGGRHTEAFF.

The rearrangement joins TRBV7-3 to TRBJ2-3, with 9 bases lining up with TRBD2. Trimming cost V 5 bases and J 6 bases; bases outside gene matches: 6. CDR3 length equals 14 residues. Germline assignment: CDR1 SGHTA and CDR2 FQGTGA. CDR3 region: CASSPRGGLDTQYF. DNA for the CDR3: TGTGCCAGCAGCCCGCGGGGGGGCCTTGATACGCAGTATTTT.

The gene calls are TRBV11-1 and TRBJ2-6, with no clear D. Germline CDR1 is SGHAT and CDR2 is FQDESV (reference sequence). The CDR3 has 17 amino acids. V was clipped by 3 bases and J by 0 bases, with 12 bases between them. The CDR3 nucleotides are TGTGCCAGCAGCTTGATGGGCGCGACCTCTGGGGCCAACGTCCTGACTTTC. Amino acids: CASSLMGATSGANVLTF. Based on the CDR3 plus reference TRBV11-1 and TRBJ2-6, the full variable domain is EAEVAQSPRYKITEKSQAVAFWCDPISGHATLYWYRQILGQGPELLVQFQDESVVDDSQLPKDRFSAERLKGVDSTLKIQPAELGDSAMYLCASSLMGATSGANVLTFGAGSRLTVL.

The V and J genes are TRBV7-3 and TRBJ2-5; 7 nucleotides agree with TRBD1. CDR3 length: 13 residues. V lost 8 bases and J lost 1; bases outside the gene matches: 4. The germline CDR1 and CDR2 sequences are SGHTA and FQGTGA. DNA of the CDR3: TGTGCCAGCCAAGGGGACAGCCAAGAGACCCAGTACTTC. This codes for CASQGDSQETQYF.

The gene calls are TRBV9 and TRBJ2-5; no clear D gene. In germline, CDR1 is SGDLS, CDR2 YYNGEE. V was cut by 0 bases and J by 4 bases, with 10 bases left in between. The CDR3 spans 14 residues. CDR3 DNA: TGTGCCAGCAGCGTAGATTCCAGTACAGAGACCCAGTACTTC. Translating gives CASSVDSSTETQYF.

The table lists this clonotype with many counts. The rearrangement links TRBV11-2 to TRBJ2-2; 7 bases align to TRBD1. V lost 5 bases, J lost 7 bases, and 7 bases stayed unmatched. Germline V gene sequence: CDR1 SGHAT, CDR2 FQNNGV. The CDR3 has 14 amino acids. Here the CDR3 reads CASSQGGYVGELFF. The CDR3 region has the DNA TGTGCCAGCAGCCAAGGGGGCTACGTCGGGGAGCTGTTTTTT.

V gene TRBV12-3 or TRBV12-4 combines with J gene TRBJ1-1, with 9 positions matching TRBD1. The V segment lost 6 bases and the J segment 1 base; nucleotides outside the gene matches: 3. The CDR3 extends over 14 amino acids. The CDR3 nucleotides read TGTGCCAGCAGGAAGACAGGGGGGAACACTGAAGCTTTCTTT. It yields the protein CASRKTGGNTEAFF.

This chain connects TRBV9 to TRBJ1-1, with D unresolved. The CDR3 runs to 13 residues. Germline V gene data show CDR1 as SGDLS and CDR2 as YYNGEE. The V end was cut by 3 bases, the J end by 1 base, with 7 bases between. CDR3 in DNA: TGTGCCAGCAGCGCATCCCCGAACACTGAAGCTTTCTTT. Amino acids: CASSASPNTEAFF.

This clonotype has a count of ten or more. The rearrangement uses TRBV7-2 and TRBJ2-3, with 7 bases identical to TRBD2. CDR1 is SGHTA and CDR2 is FQGNSA in the germline V gene. J lost 4 bases, V lost 8 bases, and 6 bases had no gene match. The CDR3 covers 13 residues. CDR3 sequence: CASAGDRADTQYF. DNA for the CDR3: TGTGCCAGCGCGGGAGATCGCGCAGATACGCAGTATTTT.

This clonotype was detected only a few times. This chain uses TRBV12-3 or TRBV12-4 with TRBJ2-1, with TRBD2 identical over 8 bases. The CDR3 extends over 16 amino acids. The V and J ends lost 5 bases and 4 bases, in that order; junction bases with no gene match: 10. CDR3 coding DNA: TGTGCCAGCAGTCCCCTGAGCGGGGGACCATACAATGAGCAGTTCTTC. Translation: CASSPLSGGPYNEQFF.

The rearrangement links TRBV18 to TRBJ1-5, with D uncertain. Germline V CDR1 and CDR2: KGHSH, LQKENI. Trimming shortened V by 1 base and J by 5 bases, and 12 bases separated the two germline ends. The CDR3 runs to 15 residues. The CDR3 DNA reads as TGTGCCAGCTCACCACGGAGCAGAAATGATCAGCCCCAGCATTTT. Amino acid sequence: CASSPRSRNDQPQHF.

The J gene is TRBJ2-1, the V gene TRBV28; a weak D match, TRBD1 (6 bases). This CDR3 is 12 amino acids long. Trimming shortened V by 3 bases and J by 9 bases, and 9 bases separated the two germline ends. The germline gives CDR1 MDHEN, CDR2 SYDVKM. The CDR3 DNA is TGTGCCAGCAGTTTCGGGACAAGTGAGCAGTTCTTC. Protein product: CASSFGTSEQFF.

This clonotype has a handful of counts. The chain is built from TRBV7-2 and TRBJ2-3; 7 bases match TRBD2. The CDR3 has 15 residues. The V segment lost 1 base and the J segment 2 bases; nucleotides outside the gene matches: 3. CDR1 and CDR2 from the germline V gene are SGHTA and FQGNSA. The CDR3 nucleotides are TGTGCCAGCAGCTTAGTGGGAGGGAACACAGATACGCAGTATTTT. Translating gives CASSLVGGNTDTQYF.

This clonotype was found a few times. The chain uses TRBV28 and TRBJ2-5; the D is unclear. Trimming stripped 5 bases from V and 0 bases from J, with 10 bases between. CDR1 and CDR2 from the germline V gene are MDHEN and SYDVKM. The CDR3 runs 14 residues. CDR3 protein: CASSGQVYQETQYF. DNA of the CDR3: TGTGCCAGCAGTGGGCAGGTGTACCAAGAGACCCAGTACTTC. Complete variable domain (other parts from reference TRBV28 and TRBJ2-5): DVKVTQSSRYLVKRTGEKVFLECVQDMDHENMFWYRQDPGLGLRLIYFSYDVKMKEKGDIPEGYSVSREKKERFSLILESASTNQTSMYLCASSGQVYQETQYFGPGTRLLVL.

This clonotype was observed a few times. The chain recombines TRBV29-1 with TRBJ1-2; no definite D call. The V and J ends lost 3 bases and 8 bases respectively, with 7 bases between them. The CDR3 contains 10 residues. Germline values: CDR1 SQVTM, CDR2 ANQGSEA. Written as DNA, the CDR3 is TGCAGCGTTGAGGCAGTCGGCTACACCTTC. It yields the protein CSVEAVGYTF.